The clone carrying this T cell receptor beta chain showed up many times. The antigen remains undetermined. From about 400 ng of RNA, a library with molecular barcoded alpha/delta and beta/gamma adaptors was made. TCRdb re-called the reads with MiXCR, one entry per CDR3 protein. The sample holds some 130,000 distinct CDR3 sequences, roughly 13% seen once. This specimen belongs to a study of read filtering for tumor transcriptome and immune sequencing. Looking at the study overall: The cohort had 17 men and approximately 14 women aged roughly 47 to 85, mean roughly 65 years. Per sample, TCR-region reads ranged about 3.5 to 11 million by IR-seq, 85 to 1273 by RNA-seq.

The CDR3 runs to 12 residues. Trimming stripped 5 bases from V and 4 bases from J, with 8 bases between. Per the germline V gene, CDR1 is MNHEY and CDR2 is SVGAGI. Study results and caveats: Approximately 82% of IR-seq clonotypes had one read, totaling 3% to 4.5% of reads; RNA-seq: roughly 76% and 46%.

The material sequenced was a population of CD138-negative cells sorted from bone marrow. The sequence derives from a donor at least 40 years old with multiple myeloma. The V gene is TRBV6-5, the J gene TRBJ2-5, with a possible D match to TRBD1 (5 bases). DNA of the CDR3: TGTGCCAGCAGTCCAGGGTTAGAGACCCAGTACTTC. Protein: CASSPGLETQYF.